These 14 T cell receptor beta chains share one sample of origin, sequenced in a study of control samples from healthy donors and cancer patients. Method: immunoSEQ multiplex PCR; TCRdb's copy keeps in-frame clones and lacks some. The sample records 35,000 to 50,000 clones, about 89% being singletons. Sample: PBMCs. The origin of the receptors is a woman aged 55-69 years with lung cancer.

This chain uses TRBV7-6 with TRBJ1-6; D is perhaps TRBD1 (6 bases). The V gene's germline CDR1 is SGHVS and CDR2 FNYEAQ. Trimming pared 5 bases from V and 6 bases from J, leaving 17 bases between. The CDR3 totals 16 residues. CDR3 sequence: CASSPTGGAINSPLHF. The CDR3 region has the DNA TGTGCCAGCAGCCCCACCGGGGGCGCTATTAATTCACCCCTCCACTTT.

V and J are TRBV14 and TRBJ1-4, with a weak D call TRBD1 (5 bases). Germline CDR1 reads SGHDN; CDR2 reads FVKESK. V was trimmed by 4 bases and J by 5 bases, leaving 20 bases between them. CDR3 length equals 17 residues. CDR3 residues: CASSPPWQGRGNEKLFF. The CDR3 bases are TGTGCCAGCAGCCCGCCTTGGCAGGGCCGAGGAAATGAAAAACTGTTTTTT.

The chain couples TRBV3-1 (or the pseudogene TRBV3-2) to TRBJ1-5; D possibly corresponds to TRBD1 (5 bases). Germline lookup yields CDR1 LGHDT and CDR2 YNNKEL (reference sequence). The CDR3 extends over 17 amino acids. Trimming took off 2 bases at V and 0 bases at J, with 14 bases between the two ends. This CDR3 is CASSQHPGSVSNQPQHF. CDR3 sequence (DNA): TGTGCCAGCAGCCAACACCCAGGGAGCGTTAGCAATCAGCCCCAGCATTTT.

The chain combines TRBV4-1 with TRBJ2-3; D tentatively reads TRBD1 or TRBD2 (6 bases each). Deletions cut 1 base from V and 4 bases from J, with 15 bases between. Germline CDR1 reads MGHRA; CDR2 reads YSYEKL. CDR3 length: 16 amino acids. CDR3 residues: CASSQAHAGEADTQYF. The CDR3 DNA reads TGCGCCAGCAGCCAAGCCCACGCAGGGGAGGCAGATACGCAGTATTTT.

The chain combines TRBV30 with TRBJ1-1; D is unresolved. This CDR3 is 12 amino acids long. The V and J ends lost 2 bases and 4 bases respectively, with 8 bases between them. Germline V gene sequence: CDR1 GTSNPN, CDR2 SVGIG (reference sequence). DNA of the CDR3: TGTGCCTGGAGTCCACTGGGCACTGAAGCTTTCTTT. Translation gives CAWSPLGTEAFF.

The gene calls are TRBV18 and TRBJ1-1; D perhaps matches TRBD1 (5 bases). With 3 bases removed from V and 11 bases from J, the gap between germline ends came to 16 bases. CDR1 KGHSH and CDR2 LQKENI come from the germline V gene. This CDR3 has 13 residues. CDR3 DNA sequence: TGTGCCAGCTCACCCCCCTCTGTGGGGGACGCTTTCTTT. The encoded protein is CASSPPSVGDAFF.

In DNA, the CDR3 is TGTGCCAGCTCACCAGTGGGCACGGCCTACGAGCAGTACTTC. Translating it yields CASSPVGTAYEQYF. J is TRBJ2-7 and V is TRBV18; D is undetermined. This CDR3 is 14 amino acids long. In germline, CDR1 is KGHSH, CDR2 LQKENI. The V end was cut by 2 bases, the J end by 2 bases, with 10 bases between.

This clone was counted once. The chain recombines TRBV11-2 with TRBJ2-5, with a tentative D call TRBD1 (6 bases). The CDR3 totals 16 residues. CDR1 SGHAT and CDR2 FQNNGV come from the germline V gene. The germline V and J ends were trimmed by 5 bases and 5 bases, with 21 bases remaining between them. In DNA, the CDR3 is TGTGCCAGCAGCCGACCGACAGGATCGCTCAAGGAGACCCAGTACTTC. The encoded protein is CASSRPTGSLKETQYF.

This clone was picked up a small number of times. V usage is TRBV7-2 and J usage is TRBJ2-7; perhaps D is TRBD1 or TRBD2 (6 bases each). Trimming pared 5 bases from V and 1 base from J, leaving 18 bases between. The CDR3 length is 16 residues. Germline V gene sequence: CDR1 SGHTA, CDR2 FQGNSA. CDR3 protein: CASSVVRGDLSYEQYF. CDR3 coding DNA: TGTGCCAGCAGCGTCGTGAGGGGGGATTTATCCTACGAGCAGTACTTC.

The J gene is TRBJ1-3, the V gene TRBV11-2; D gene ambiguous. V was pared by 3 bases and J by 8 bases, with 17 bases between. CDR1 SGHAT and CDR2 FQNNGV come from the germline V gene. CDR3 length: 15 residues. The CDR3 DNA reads TGTGCCAGCAGCTTTAGCGTTGGGTCGTCAGACACCATATATTTT. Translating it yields CASSFSVGSSDTIYF.

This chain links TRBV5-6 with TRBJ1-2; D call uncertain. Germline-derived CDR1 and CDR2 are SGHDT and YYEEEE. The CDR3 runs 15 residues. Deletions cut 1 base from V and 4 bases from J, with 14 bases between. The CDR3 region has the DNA TGTGCCAGCAGCTTGTTGTCCAGACCGATCTATGGCTACACCTTC. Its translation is CASSLLSRPIYGYTF.

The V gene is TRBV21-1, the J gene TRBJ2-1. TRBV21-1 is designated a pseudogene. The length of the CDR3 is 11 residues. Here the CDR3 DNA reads TGTGCCAGCAGCAAAGGTATCAAGCAGTTCTTC. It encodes CASSKGIKQFF.

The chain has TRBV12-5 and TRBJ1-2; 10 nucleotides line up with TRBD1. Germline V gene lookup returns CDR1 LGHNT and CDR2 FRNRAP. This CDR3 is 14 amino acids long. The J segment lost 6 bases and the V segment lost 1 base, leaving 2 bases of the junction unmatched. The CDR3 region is CASGLAGTGDGYTF. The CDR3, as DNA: TGTGCTAGTGGTTTGGCCGGGACAGGGGATGGCTACACCTTC. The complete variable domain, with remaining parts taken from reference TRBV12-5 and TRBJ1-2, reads DARVTQTPRHKVTEMGQEVTMRCQPILGHNTVFWYRQTMMQGLELLAYFRNRAPLDDSGMPKDRFSAEMPDATLATLKIQPSEPRDSAVYFCASGLAGTGDGYTFGSGTRLTVV.

For the CDR3, the DNA is TGTGCCAGCAGCCCCTACAGACAGGGCGGTACGCAGTATTTT. It encodes CASSPYRQGGTQYF. The rearrangement joins TRBV3-1 (or the pseudogene TRBV3-2) to TRBJ2-3, with TRBD1 matching 7 bases. V dropped 4 bases and J dropped 8; count of bases not matched to a gene: 9. CDR3 length equals 14 residues. Looked up from germline, CDR1 is LGHDT and CDR2 is YNNKEL (reference sequence).